The present T cell receptor beta chain was sequenced within a study of T cell responses to AZD1222 COVID-19 vaccine (dated by TCRdb to the early 2020s). Turning to the overall study: AZD1222 recipients given second doses at about 4 weeks or at about 12 weeks were pooled, since spike-specific TCR depth and breadth were not found to differ between the two schedules. Trial participants were enrolled into age subgroups of 18-55, 56-69 and 70-plus years, which contained approximately 150, 28 and 58 TCR-sequenced participants, respectively. TCR sequencing covered fewer than 250 trial participants: 200 to 220 given two doses of AZD1222 and 26 given two doses of MenACWY control vaccine. Points the paper makes about the study in general: The 56-69-year group was small, and its depth increase did not reach significance, likely because of low power. Because no day 14 peak-response samples were available, repertoires were characterized only after the peak T cell response. The vaccine-associated CD4 TCRs covered the entire spike protein, and the dominant responses fell in regions 160-218 and 743-854. A significant rise in spike-specific TCR breadth and depth was observed after two AZD1222 doses relative to day 0 and relative to MenACWY recipients. Participants were mostly white British, with more females than males. The authors suggested clonal diversity may have been underestimated. Conclusions about previously exposed vaccinees were limited because only five to seven AZD1222 recipients were SARS-CoV-2 seropositive at baseline. Nearly half of unique spike-specific TCRs reportedly recognized epitopes outside regions mutated in the B.1.351 and B.1.1.7 variants.

This sample's time point label indicates: baseline before first vaccination. Vaccinee samples were obtained from the UK trials COV001 and COV002, which included a single-blind randomized controlled phase 2/3 trial of AZD1222 (ChAdOx1 nCoV-19) in healthy adults. For TCRbeta chain sequencing, PBMC samples were collected from trial participants at day 0 and at day 28 after the second dose. From the cysteine up to the phenylalanine, the CDR3 has a length of 14 residues. CDR3 DNA only is kept here, 42 bases in frame from base 1. V is cut by 4 bases and J by 5 bases, and the space between the germline ends is 12 bases. As encoded in the germline V gene, CDR1 is MNHEY while CDR2 is SVGEGT. This clone occurred once. Its antigen is currently not known. No much larger clone exists at a distance of one base, and base qualities are not known. The CDR3 regions of human TCRbeta chains were subjected to immunosequencing. The source study handled its data this way. TCRs in the repertoires were matched against a reference library of SARS-CoV-2-specific TCRs that had been generated with the MIRA antigen-specificity platform. Breadth was defined as the fraction of unique TCRs that were SARS-CoV-2-associated. Depth was defined as the fraction of total T cells that were SARS-CoV-2-associated. Using the MIRA data, each spike-specific TCR was assigned both to the spike region to which the TCR was reactive and to a CD4 or CD8 class. Log10-transformed breadth and depth values were compared by one-way ANOVA with Sidak's multiple comparisons tests. Entries here come from immuneACCESS through TCRdb and include only in-frame sequences with V and J called. Some clones fail to appear in such tables; in the studies checked, an unresolved V gene covers under half of the shortfall, and the cause of the remainder is unknown. The DNA was the basis for D and trimming; V, J and clone size are from that table. The sample has approximately 150,000 clones on record, approximately 94% of them singletons. The ten top clones hold 5.1% of the sample.

The origin of this receptor is an adult in good health. The V and J segments used are TRBV6-2 or TRBV6-3 and TRBJ1-5; TRBD1 is possibly the D segment (5 matching bases). The source was peripheral blood, collected on day 0 of AZD1222 vaccination. At the DNA level, the sequence is TGTGCCAGCAGTTGGGACGGCCTTGATCAGCCCCAGCATTTT. The encoded protein is CASSWDGLDQPQHF.